The 5 T cell receptor beta chains reported below all come from one sample, sequenced in a study of PD-L1 blockade in urothelial cancer. The assay was immunoSEQ multiplex PCR, and TCRdb's table has in-frame clones only and misses some. This table has about 48,000 clones, approximately 80% appearing once. Described time point: peripheral blood 6 weeks after treatment start. Source: PBMCs, taken around atezolizumab (anti-PD-L1) treatment. The receptors here all came from a man aged 65 to 79 with urothelial cancer.

This chain links TRBV10-2 with TRBJ2-7, with D possibly TRBD1 on 5 matching bases. The CDR3 has 13 amino acids. Germline CDR1 reads WSHSY; CDR2 reads SAAADI. V was cut by 4 bases and J by 0 bases, with 7 bases left in between. The CDR3 region is CASSAGLSYEQYF. The CDR3 DNA is TGCGCCAGCAGTGCAGGGCTCTCCTACGAGCAGTACTTC.

The CDR3, as DNA: TGTGCCTGGAGTCGGACTAGCAACACCGGGGAGCTGTTTTTT. This gives the protein CAWSRTSNTGELFF. The rearrangement joins TRBV30 to TRBJ2-2, with 8 bases identical to TRBD2. The CDR3 is 14 amino acids. Germline V gene lookup returns CDR1 GTSNPN and CDR2 SVGIG (reference sequence). With V trimmed by 2 bases and J by 2 bases, 1 base remained unmatched.

This rearrangement joins TRBV28 to TRBJ2-2, with 8 bases aligning to TRBD2. The CDR3 has 16 residues. The trim removed 5 bases at V and 6 bases at J, leaving 11 bases unmatched. Per the germline V gene, CDR1 is MDHEN and CDR2 is SYDVKM. The CDR3 DNA is TGTGCCAGCAGTACCTTCCAGCGGGAGTTCCCCGGGGAGCTGTTTTTT. This gives the protein CASSTFQREFPGELFF. Supplemented by reference TRBV28 and TRBJ2-2, the full variable domain reads DVKVTQSSRYLVKRTGEKVFLECVQDMDHENMFWYRQDPGLGLRLIYFSYDVKMKEKGDIPEGYSVSREKKERFSLILESASTNQTSMYLCASSTFQREFPGELFFGEGSRLTVL.

V usage is TRBV11-3 and J usage is TRBJ2-1; TRBD2 matches at 12 bases. V lost 5 bases and J lost 0; bases outside the gene matches: 5. CDR1 SGHNT and CDR2 YENEEA come from the germline V gene. The CDR3 covers 17 residues. The CDR3 sequence: CASSQTSGGSSYNEQFF. The CDR3 DNA reads as TGTGCCAGCAGCCAGACTAGCGGGGGTTCCTCCTACAATGAGCAGTTCTTC.

Only a few counts were recorded for this clone. The rearrangement joins TRBV6-6 to TRBJ2-2; a possible D gene is TRBD1 (5 bases). V lost 2 bases and J 5 bases, leaving 12 bases between the germline ends. Germline V gene data show CDR1 as MNHNY and CDR2 as SVGAGI (reference sequence). The CDR3 runs 15 residues. CDR3 sequence reads: CASSYDTGRTGELFF. As DNA, the CDR3 is TGTGCCAGCAGTTACGATACAGGTCGAACCGGGGAGCTGTTTTTT.